This TCR beta chain is drawn from a study of a mutant IDH1 vaccine in newly diagnosed glioma (dated by TCRdb to the early 2020s). Background on the whole study: Eight vaccinations were administered to patients in weeks 1, 3, 5, 7, 11, 15, 19 and 23, corresponding to visits V03 through V10. Longitudinal TCRB deep sequencing was performed for some 25 treated patients wherever samples were available for exploratory analyses. Prior to enrollment, patients had been given standard therapy consisting of radiotherapy alone, temozolomide alone, or radiochemotherapy with temozolomide, with the combination given to most patients. Vaccination started 4-6 weeks after radiotherapy alone, or was given together with temozolomide cycles in the groups whose treatment included chemotherapy. Of the roughly 34 treated patients, approximately 62% were male and approximately 40% were female, and the mean age was roughly 40 years. Peripheral blood samples were drawn at six visits, namely V03 (baseline), V05, V07, V10, V12 and V13.

The time point label of this sample denotes: week 11, during vaccination. A 20-mer mutant IDH1 peptide at 300 micrograms in Montanide made up each vaccine dose, which was injected subcutaneously together with topical imiquimod. Newly diagnosed WHO grade 3 or 4 IDH1-mutant astrocytomas showing loss of nuclear ATRX were present in the donors. The samples were drawn from NOA16, a multicentre, single-arm, open-label phase I trial in Germany that tested a mutant IDH1 peptide vaccine in humans for the first time. Genomic DNA for TCRB sequencing was extracted from EDTA blood using the DNeasy Blood and Tissue Kit. The CDR3 measures 14 amino acids from cysteine to phenylalanine. Of the read, only the CDR3 DNA is kept; its 42 bases are in frame from base 1. Unmatched junction bases come to 8, with V trimmed by 6 bases and J by 5 bases. Per the germline V gene, SGHRS is the CDR1 and YFSETQ is the CDR2. The method behind the library was the immunoSEQ multiplex PCR assay. Rearranged TCR beta chain sequences were amplified with the hsTCRB Kit following the manufacturer's protocol. Sequencing of TCRB libraries was carried out on an Illumina MiSeq. The authors' analysis ran thus. The proprietary platform of the kit vendor was used for demultiplexing, trimming and gene mapping. Held by TCRdb, this immuneACCESS table contains in-frame sequences only and omits some clones. Under half of the omission traces to an unresolved V gene where checked; the cause of the rest is unknown. The DNA gave D and trimming, while V, J and clone size come from that table. Here the sample has tens of thousands of clones; 80% occur a single time. 5.9% of the sample comes from the top ten.

Turning to this clone: Its antigen target is currently unknown. It has no much larger one-base neighbor in the sample; base qualities were not kept.

On the study overall, not on this receptor specifically: PBMC samples for TCRB deep sequencing were selected based on availability. Changes in the top peripheral T cell clonotypes picked up by TCRB sequencing did not appear to be linked to pseudoprogression. Across multiple MHC alleles, vaccine-induced immune responses were seen in nearly 95% of patients. According to the authors, sample limitations meant that analyses of patient blood samples could not be reproduced.

Material: PBMCs, obtained from a glioma patient whose treatment included an IDH1 peptide vaccine. Here the chain combines TRBV5-1 and TRBJ2-1; TRBD2 aligns with 7 central bases. The clonotype comes from a middle-aged man with glioma. DNA sequence: TGCGCCAGCAACCCCGGCGGGAGCAACAATGAGCAGTTCTTC. Its protein is CASNPGGSNNEQFF. Beyond the CDR3, the reference TRBV5-1 and TRBJ2-1 genes provide the residues; the full variable domain reads: KAGVTQTPRYLIKTRGQQVTLSCSPISGHRSVSWYQQTPGQGLQFLFEYFSETQRNKGNFPGRFSGRQFSNSRSEMNVSTLELGDSALYLCASNPGGSNNEQFFGPGTRLTVL.